The 26 T cell receptor beta chains below all came from one sample that was sequenced in a study of T-cell memory formation after mild COVID-19. TCRdb used MiXCR to reprocess the 5' RACE reads, holding one entry per CDR3 protein. This repertoire shows about 240,000 distinct CDR3 sequences, more than 8% found once; its top ten account for around 20%. Sequences were obtained from PBMCs or a T cell subset sorted from them (not recorded which). All receptors derive from a young man who had mild COVID-19 (a few samples of this study predate the infection). Cell type and time point are not known.

This clonotype was detected only a few times. The rearrangement links TRBV7-6 to TRBJ2-2, with TRBD2 matching over 9 bases. Germline V lookup: CDR1 SGHVS, CDR2 FNYEAQ. The V and J ends lost 2 bases and 0 bases, in that order; junction bases with no gene match: 4. The CDR3 is made up of 17 amino acids. The CDR3 protein is CASSLWRGGTNTGELFF. The CDR3 DNA reads TGTGCCAGCAGCTTATGGCGGGGGGGAACGAACACCGGGGAGCTGTTTTTT. The full variable domain, its missing parts supplied by reference TRBV7-6 and TRBJ2-2, is GAGVSQSPRYKVTKRGQDVALRCDPISGHVSLYWYRQALGQGPEFLTYFNYEAQQDKSGLPNDRFSAERPEGSISTLTIQRTEQRDSAMYRCASSLWRGGTNTGELFFGEGSRLTVL.

The chain joins TRBV11-3 to TRBJ2-2; TRBD1 is a possible D gene (5 bases). The CDR3 runs to 14 residues. V lost 5 bases and J 2 bases, leaving 9 bases between the germline ends. Germline values: CDR1 SGHNT, CDR2 YENEEA. The CDR3 spells CASSRRENTGELFF. The DNA for the CDR3 is TGTGCCAGCAGCCGCAGGGAAAACACCGGGGAGCTGTTTTTT.

In its sample, this clonotype was seen a few times. The chain combines TRBV7-2 with TRBJ2-5; a weak D match, TRBD2 (6 bases). The CDR3 totals 13 residues. Trimming removed 5 bases at V and 7 bases at J, with 14 bases between. Germline CDR1 SGHTA, CDR2 FQGNSA. In DNA, the CDR3 is TGTGCCAGCAGCGGGGACTGGAAAGGGACCCAGTACTTC. This encodes CASSGDWKGTQYF.

This clonotype was detected many times. The chain combines TRBV6-5 with TRBJ1-1; 7 nucleotides align to TRBD1. V shed 6 bases and J 3 bases; nucleotides not matched to a gene: 4. The germline gives CDR1 MNHEY, CDR2 SVGAGI. The CDR3 has 13 amino acids. CDR3 coding DNA: TGTGCCAGCAGGCCGACAGGGTACACTGAAGCTTTCTTT. It yields the protein CASRPTGYTEAFF.

The chain links TRBV25-1 to TRBJ2-4; perhaps TRBD2 as D (6 bases). The CDR3 contains 12 residues. In germline, CDR1 is MGHDK, CDR2 SYGVNS. V was cut by 0 bases and J by 13 bases, with 10 bases left in between. The CDR3 region is CASSEYSGLQYF. CDR3 bases: TGTGCCAGCAGTGAATACTCTGGACTACAGTACTTC.

The chain has TRBV28 and TRBJ2-7; 8 positions match TRBD2. CDR3 length: 15 residues. Germline lookup yields CDR1 MDHEN and CDR2 SYDVKM. V gave up 2 bases and J gave up 3 bases; unmatched junction bases: 6. The DNA for the CDR3 is TGTGCCAGCAGTTTACGGCTAGCGGGTGACTACGAGCAGTACGTC. Protein: CASSLRLAGDYEQYV.

The J gene is TRBJ1-2, the V gene TRBV25-1; D gene uncertain. The CDR3 consists of 14 residues. With 7 bases removed from V and 2 bases from J, the gap between germline ends came to 14 bases. CDR1 and CDR2 from the germline V gene are MGHDK and SYGVNS. The CDR3 region is CASTYSQENYGYTF. Written as DNA, the CDR3 is TGTGCCAGCACCTACTCTCAAGAGAACTATGGCTACACCTTC.

The genes are TRBV11-2 and TRBJ2-1; D uncertain. Germline CDR1 reads SGHAT; CDR2 reads FQNNGV. CDR3 length: 12 amino acids. V lost 7 bases, J lost 9 bases, and 13 bases lay in between. CDR3: CASNSLGAEQFF. The CDR3 DNA sequence: TGTGCCAGCAACTCACTCGGCGCTGAGCAGTTCTTC.

This clonotype was seen a few times. This chain uses TRBV12-3 or TRBV12-4 with TRBJ1-5; D remains ambiguous. Trimming removed 8 bases at V and 1 base at J, with 9 bases between. This CDR3 comprises 13 residues. CDR3 region: CASQPGSNQPQHF. In DNA, the CDR3 is TGTGCCAGCCAACCGGGGAGCAATCAGCCCCAGCATTTT.

This clonotype was recorded a few times. Mismatch with germline at one junction end may stem from a read error. This chain joins TRBV6-5 and TRBJ2-3; 7 bases map to TRBD2. The CDR3 totals 15 residues. Germline CDR1 is MNHEY and CDR2 is SVGAGI. The CDR3 loop reads CASRTSVGFTGTQYF. In DNA, the CDR3 is TGTGCCAGCAGAACTAGCGTAGGTTTCACAGGTACGCAGTATTTT.

This clonotype was seen many times. The J gene is TRBJ2-5, the V gene TRBV5-1; D gene uncertain. V dropped 4 bases and J dropped 2 bases, with 12 bases sitting between them. The CDR3 totals 14 residues. In germline, CDR1 is SGHRS, CDR2 YFSETQ. CDR3: CASSVGSIQETQYF. CDR3 DNA sequence: TGCGCCAGCAGCGTGGGCTCTATACAAGAGACCCAGTACTTC.

The table lists this clonotype with many counts. The chain uses TRBV5-1 and TRBJ1-1; D is unresolved. The CDR3 loop spans 12 amino acids. The germline V and J ends were trimmed by 0 bases and 2 bases, with 2 bases remaining between them. Germline CDR1 and CDR2: SGHRS and YFSETQ. This chain's CDR3 is CASSLVNTEAFF. The CDR3 nucleotides are TGCGCCAGCAGCTTGGTCAACACTGAAGCTTTCTTT. Full variable domain (rest looked up from reference TRBV5-1 and TRBJ1-1): KAGVTQTPRYLIKTRGQQVTLSCSPISGHRSVSWYQQTPGQGLQFLFEYFSETQRNKGNFPGRFSGRQFSNSRSEMNVSTLELGDSALYLCASSLVNTEAFFGQGTRLTVV.

The chain employs TRBV7-2 and TRBJ2-5; D remains unclear. CDR3 length: 14 residues. V lost 2 bases, J lost 4 bases, and 11 bases lay in between. Per the germline V gene, CDR1 is SGHTA and CDR2 is FQGNSA. CDR3 coding DNA: TGTGCCAGCAGCTTAAGACCCCCGGGAGAGACCCAGTACTTC. It encodes CASSLRPPGETQYF.

This clonotype was picked up a small number of times. The rearrangement uses TRBV18 and TRBJ2-2; a possible D gene is TRBD1 (5 bases). The ends were cut back, 3 bases at V and 4 bases at J, with 9 bases in the middle. Germline values: CDR1 KGHSH, CDR2 LQKENI. This CDR3 has 14 amino acids. The CDR3 coding sequence is TGTGCCAGCTCACCGCAGGGAAGCACCGGGGAGCTGTTTTTT. Translation gives CASSPQGSTGELFF.

This clonotype was counted at least ten times. The rearrangement uses TRBV5-1 and TRBJ2-2; D not certain. With 4 bases removed from V and 6 bases from J, the gap between germline ends came to 7 bases. The CDR3 runs to 12 residues. Germline loops: CDR1 SGHRS, CDR2 YFSETQ. CDR3 protein: CASSLRSGELFF. CDR3 DNA: TGCGCCAGCAGCCTCCGGTCCGGGGAGCTGTTTTTT. Full variable domain (remainder filled in from reference TRBV5-1 and TRBJ2-2): KAGVTQTPRYLIKTRGQQVTLSCSPISGHRSVSWYQQTPGQGLQFLFEYFSETQRNKGNFPGRFSGRQFSNSRSEMNVSTLELGDSALYLCASSLRSGELFFGEGSRLTVL.

This clonotype came up a few times. V gene TRBV6-2 or TRBV6-3 combines with J gene TRBJ1-6; D not certain. This CDR3 region has 13 residues. Germline values: CDR1 MNHEY, CDR2 SVGEGT. V shed 7 bases and J shed 7 bases, with 11 bases lying between them. The CDR3 protein is CASTIEPNSPLHF. The CDR3 DNA is TGTGCCAGCACCATCGAACCCAATTCACCCCTCCACTTT.

The J gene is TRBJ2-5, the V gene TRBV10-3; D is perhaps TRBD2 (5 bases). CDR1 and CDR2 from the germline V gene are ENHRY and SYGVKD. This CDR3 is 12 amino acids long. Trimming took 11 bases from V and 5 from J, leaving 15 bases between them. The CDR3 DNA follows: TGTGCCTCAGCGAGCTCGGGGGAGACCCAGTACTTC. Translated, it gives CASASSGETQYF.

The chain uses TRBV7-9 and TRBJ2-7; D might be TRBD1 or TRBD2, each matching 6 bases. The ends were cut back, 2 bases at V and 4 bases at J, with 12 bases in the middle. CDR1 is SEHNR and CDR2 is FQNEAQ in the germline V gene (reference sequence). The CDR3 contains 14 residues. CDR3 nucleotides: TGTGCCAGCAGCTTATCAGGGGCGGGGTACGAGCAGTACGTC. Translated, it gives CASSLSGAGYEQYV.

This clonotype showed up many times. The rearrangement links TRBV5-1 to TRBJ2-7, with no clear D. V gave up 4 bases and J gave up 0 bases, with 8 bases separating them. The CDR3 consists of 13 residues. Looked up from germline, CDR1 is SGHRS and CDR2 is YFSETQ. The CDR3 DNA reads TGCGCCAGCAGCCCCGACAACTCCTACGAGCAGTACTTC. Translating gives CASSPDNSYEQYF.

The chain carries TRBV19 and TRBJ1-4; 8 bases fit TRBD1. The J segment lost 0 bases and the V segment lost 2 bases, leaving 8 bases of the junction unmatched. The germline CDR1 and CDR2 sequences are LNHDA and SQIVND (reference sequence). This CDR3 region has 18 residues. Here the CDR3 DNA reads TGTGCCAGTAGTATACGTGGCAGGGGGCGCGCAACTAATGAAAAACTGTTTTTT. Translating it yields CASSIRGRGRATNEKLFF.

This clonotype occurred many times. The chain has TRBV7-2 and TRBJ1-2, with D possibly TRBD1 on 6 matching bases. Germline assignment: CDR1 SGHTA and CDR2 FQGNSA. With 0 bases removed from V and 7 bases from J, the gap between germline ends came to 9 bases. The CDR3 sequence is 13 residues long. Here the CDR3 reads CASSLAGAIGYTF. The CDR3 DNA is TGTGCCAGCAGCTTAGCGGGGGCGATTGGCTACACCTTC.

V usage is TRBV11-2 and J usage is TRBJ2-5; the match to TRBD2 covers 8 bases. The CDR3 length is 14 residues. With 4 bases clipped from V and 5 bases from J, the junction kept 6 bases outside the gene matches. The germline gives CDR1 SGHAT, CDR2 FQNNGV. The CDR3 bases are TGTGCCAGCAGCTCGTTAGCGGGGACGGAGACCCAGTACTTC. It yields the protein CASSSLAGTETQYF.

This clonotype appeared a few times. This chain joins TRBV20-1 and TRBJ2-5; TRBD2 matches 7 bases. The CDR3 length is 14 residues. V shed 7 bases, J shed 2 bases, and the junction held 10 bases outside the gene matches. Germline CDR1 reads DFQATT; CDR2 reads SNEGSKA (reference sequence). CDR3 DNA: TGCAGTGTTCGCGGGGGAGTTGATCAAGAGACCCAGTACTTC. This sequence encodes CSVRGGVDQETQYF.

The chain has TRBV28 and TRBJ1-4; D is ambiguous. The CDR3 has 15 residues. Germline V gene lookup returns CDR1 MDHEN and CDR2 SYDVKM. With 6 bases removed from V and 8 bases from J, the gap between germline ends came to 19 bases. The CDR3 DNA reads TGTGCCAGCAGGGCTGACGCTCCCGCACGGGAAAAACTGTTTTTT. Translating it yields CASRADAPAREKLFF.

The genes are TRBV5-1 and TRBJ1-2; TRBD1 matches at 7 bases. J was trimmed by 4 bases and V by 5 bases; bases with no gene match: 11. Germline CDR1 SGHRS, CDR2 YFSETQ. The CDR3 has 15 residues. CDR3 loop: CASSVDTGESYGYTF. CDR3 bases: TGCGCCAGCAGTGTGGACACAGGGGAGAGCTATGGCTACACCTTC.

As DNA, the CDR3 is TGCGCCAGCAGCCCGACTGCAACGTGGGGCTACACCTTC. Encoded protein: CASSPTATWGYTF. This chain links TRBV4-3 with TRBJ1-2, with D unresolved. V was pared by 4 bases and J by 8 bases, with 14 bases between. The germline V gene encodes CDR1 LGHNA and CDR2 YSLEER. The CDR3 sequence is 13 residues long.